The 30 T cell receptor beta chains listed next were all sequenced from one sample in a study of cytomegalovirus exposure and HLA in healthy donors. Sequencing used immunoSEQ multiplex PCR; TCRdb keeps in-frame clones, though not all of them. The table shows more than 200,000 clones, with more than 85% occurring only once. Material: PBMCs. These receptor sequences come from a man in his late teens or twenties in good health and CMV-seropositive.

This sequence joins TRBV7-9 and TRBJ2-2, with D perhaps matching TRBD1 (6 bases). There are 14 residues in the CDR3. V shed 4 bases and J shed 2 bases, with 8 bases lying between them. Germline V gene lookup returns CDR1 SEHNR and CDR2 FQNEAQ (reference sequence). The CDR3: CASSWGHNTGELFF. CDR3 nucleotide sequence: TGTGCCAGCAGCTGGGGACACAACACCGGGGAGCTGTTTTTT.

The chain links TRBV28 to TRBJ2-7; 9 bases are a match to TRBD1. The CDR3 spans 15 residues. Losses at the gene ends were 5 bases for V and 3 bases for J; bases not matched to a gene: 8. Germline lookup yields CDR1 MDHEN and CDR2 SYDVKM. The CDR3 DNA follows: TGTGCCAGCAGTACATATGGACAGGGGATCTACGAGCAGTACTTC. The encoded protein is CASSTYGQGIYEQYF.

The chain employs TRBV30 and TRBJ2-7; D may be TRBD1 or TRBD2 (5 bases each). Germline CDR1 GTSNPN, CDR2 SVGIG (reference sequence). V was clipped by 3 bases and J by 2 bases, with 11 bases between them. The CDR3 totals 13 residues. The CDR3 DNA is TGTGCCTGGAGGGGGGAGCCCCCCTACGAGCAGTACTTC. Translated: CAWRGEPPYEQYF.

This clone has just a few counts. The chain recombines TRBV4-2 with TRBJ2-2; no clear D. The CDR3 is made up of 12 amino acids. Germline CDR1 LGHNA, CDR2 YNFKEQ. V lost 3 bases and J lost 1, with 0 bases in between. CDR3 coding DNA: TGTGCCAGCAGCCAGAACACCGGGGAGCTGTTTTTT. It codes for CASSQNTGELFF.

This chain links TRBV6-1 with TRBJ2-3; the D gene is possibly TRBD2 (6 bases). The CDR3 extends over 14 amino acids. Germline assignment: CDR1 MNHNS and CDR2 SASEGT. Trimming took 7 bases from V and 2 from J, leaving 13 bases between them. CDR3 coding DNA: TGTGCCAGCAACCTAGCGAGGGCCACAGATACGCAGTATTTT. Translated, it gives CASNLARATDTQYF.

Here the CDR3 DNA reads TGTGCCAGCAGCCCCCGGGACCGGAGGGAGACCCAGTACTTC. Translating it yields CASSPRDRRETQYF. The chain links TRBV11-2 to TRBJ2-5; D might be TRBD1 or TRBD2, each matching 5 bases. V shed 5 bases and J shed 5 bases, with 15 bases lying between them. CDR1 and CDR2 (germline): SGHAT, FQNNGV. The CDR3 length is 14 residues.

The chain recombines TRBV27 with TRBJ2-1, with D possibly matching TRBD2 (5 bases). This CDR3 contains 15 residues. Germline values: CDR1 MNHEY, CDR2 SMNVEV (reference sequence). Deletions cut 2 bases from V and 0 bases from J, with 8 bases between. The CDR3 region is CASSLPGSSYNEQFF. As DNA, the CDR3 is TGTGCCAGCAGTTTACCGGGGAGCTCCTACAATGAGCAGTTCTTC.

DNA of the CDR3: TGTGCCAGCAGCCGACAGAACAACTACGAGCAGTACTTC. Its translation: CASSRQNNYEQYF. V is TRBV7-2 and J is TRBJ2-7; D perhaps matches TRBD1 (5 bases). From germline, CDR1 is SGHTA and CDR2 FQGNSA. The CDR3 contains 13 residues. V was clipped by 5 bases and J by 3 bases, with 11 bases between them.

The chain is built from TRBV13 and TRBJ2-7, with D unclear. This CDR3 has 15 residues. From germline, CDR1 is PRHDT and CDR2 FYEKMQ (reference sequence). The V end was cut by 1 base, the J end by 0 bases, with 10 bases between. The CDR3 DNA reads as TGTGCCAGCAGCTTAGAACGTTCCCCCTCCTACGAGCAGTACTTC. Its translation is CASSLERSPSYEQYF.

The V and J genes are TRBV11-2 and TRBJ2-5; D uncertain. The V gene's germline CDR1 is SGHAT and CDR2 FQNNGV. The CDR3 covers 13 residues. Deletions cut 5 bases from V and 5 bases from J, with 12 bases between. The CDR3: CASSLLVRETQYF. Here the CDR3 DNA reads TGTGCCAGCAGCCTATTGGTCAGGGAGACCCAGTACTTC.

A single count supports this clone. The rearrangement uses TRBV5-1 and TRBJ1-5; a weak D match, TRBD1 (6 bases). The CDR3 length is 13 residues. CDR1 and CDR2 (germline): SGHRS, YFSETQ. Trimming removed 4 bases at V and 7 bases at J, with 12 bases between. For the CDR3, the DNA is TGCGCCAGCAGCGTGACAGGTGGCCAGCCCCAGCATTTT. It yields the protein CASSVTGGQPQHF.

The V gene is TRBV29-1, the J gene TRBJ1-1; 10 nucleotides align to TRBD1. Germline V gene data show CDR1 as SQVTM and CDR2 as ANQGSEA. The CDR3 runs 14 residues. Trimming at V came to 5 bases and at J to 7 bases, leaving 10 bases not matched to a gene. CDR3 in DNA: TGCAGCGTTTTTCGGACAGGGGGTCGACTTGAAGCTTTCTTT. It encodes CSVFRTGGRLEAFF.

V gene TRBV28 combines with J gene TRBJ1-5; D unclear. The V gene lost 7 bases and the J gene lost 3 bases, with 22 bases spanning the gap. CDR1 is MDHEN and CDR2 is SYDVKM in the germline V gene. The CDR3 is 17 residues long. The CDR3: CASTPPAGRPPNQPQHF. The DNA for the CDR3 is TGTGCCAGCACCCCTCCGGCAGGAAGGCCCCCCAATCAGCCCCAGCATTTT. Full variable domain (remainder filled in from reference TRBV28 and TRBJ1-5): DVKVTQSSRYLVKRTGEKVFLECVQDMDHENMFWYRQDPGLGLRLIYFSYDVKMKEKGDIPEGYSVSREKKERFSLILESASTNQTSMYLCASTPPAGRPPNQPQHFGDGTRLSIL.

This clone was counted once. This chain uses TRBV9 with TRBJ2-7, with 7 bases aligning to TRBD1. The germline V gene has CDR1 SGDLS and CDR2 YYNGEE. V dropped 1 base and J dropped 4; count of bases not matched to a gene: 11. The CDR3 is 16 residues long. CDR3 in DNA: TGTGCCAGCAGCGTAACGACAGGGACCAGCCTTTACGAGCAGTACTTC. Translated: CASSVTTGTSLYEQYF.

This clone is a singleton in its sample. The CDR3 is CASSTKETQYF. The CDR3 nucleotides are TGTGCCAGCAGTACTAAAGAGACCCAGTACTTC. The V call is TRBV27, the J call TRBJ2-5; D is undetermined. Germline V lookup: CDR1 MNHEY, CDR2 SMNVEV (reference sequence). Trimming stripped 5 bases from V and 3 bases from J, with 4 bases between. This CDR3 spans 11 amino acids.

The CDR3 here is CASRGDRAHTEAFF. CDR3 in DNA: TGTGCCAGCAGGGGTGACAGGGCGCACACTGAAGCTTTCTTT. This sequence joins TRBV2 and TRBJ1-1, with TRBD1 identical over 7 bases. The CDR3 extends over 14 amino acids. Germline values: CDR1 SNHLY, CDR2 FYNNEI. J lost 3 bases, V lost 6 bases, and 7 bases had no gene match.

The chain is built from TRBV7-2 and TRBJ2-7, with 11 positions matching TRBD2. Losses at the gene ends were 4 bases for V and 0 bases for J; bases not matched to a gene: 2. Germline-derived CDR1 and CDR2 are SGHTA and FQGNSA. CDR3 length: 15 residues. The CDR3 region has the DNA TGTGCCAGCAGCTCCACTAGCGGGAGCTCCTACGAGCAGTACTTC. Translating gives CASSSTSGSSYEQYF.

This rearrangement joins TRBV5-4 to TRBJ1-2; 9 bases align to TRBD1. CDR1 and CDR2 from the germline V gene are SGHNT and YYREEE (reference sequence). With V trimmed by 7 bases and J by 3 bases, 7 bases remained unmatched. This CDR3 has 14 residues. In DNA form, the CDR3 reads TGTGCCAGCCGCGGACAGGGGAGGGACTATGGCTACACCTTC. Amino acid sequence: CASRGQGRDYGYTF.

The chain combines TRBV4-1 with TRBJ2-1, with D tentatively TRBD2 (5 bases). The germline V gene has CDR1 MGHRA and CDR2 YSYEKL. The CDR3 covers 14 residues. The V end was cut by 1 base, the J end by 8 bases, with 12 bases between. The CDR3 reads CASSQVRGWDEQFF. CDR3 sequence (DNA): TGCGCCAGCAGCCAAGTTCGGGGTTGGGATGAGCAGTTCTTC.

The chain couples TRBV6-1 to TRBJ1-2; 7 bases line up with TRBD1. The CDR3 covers 14 residues. The V and J ends lost 5 bases and 4 bases, in that order; junction bases with no gene match: 7. The V gene's germline CDR1 is MNHNS and CDR2 SASEGT. Here the CDR3 DNA reads TGTGCCAGCAGTATACGGGGACAGCCCTATGGCTACACCTTC. Encoded protein: CASSIRGQPYGYTF.

This clone was seen only a few times. The genes are TRBV28 and TRBJ1-1; the match to TRBD1 covers 8 bases. With V trimmed by 6 bases and J by 0 bases, 12 bases remained unmatched. The germline gives CDR1 MDHEN, CDR2 SYDVKM. The CDR3 runs 17 residues. The CDR3 loop is CASRLRQGRVVNTEAFF. Written as DNA, the CDR3 is TGTGCCAGCAGACTCCGACAGGGGAGAGTGGTGAACACTGAAGCTTTCTTT.

The V and J genes are TRBV30 and TRBJ1-2; 9 bases align to TRBD1. The V segment lost 6 bases and the J segment 1 base; nucleotides outside the gene matches: 6. Looked up from germline, CDR1 is GTSNPN and CDR2 is SVGIG (reference sequence). This CDR3 comprises 14 residues. The CDR3 bases are TGTGCCTGCCAGGACAGGGGAGGTAACTATGGCTACACCTTC. Amino acids: CACQDRGGNYGYTF.

This clone showed up many times. This chain links TRBV9 with TRBJ2-2; the match to TRBD2 covers 11 bases. The CDR3 totals 15 residues. From germline, CDR1 is SGDLS and CDR2 YYNGEE. The J segment lost 2 bases and the V segment lost 5 bases, leaving 2 bases of the junction unmatched. CDR3 sequence reads: CASRGTSGNTGELFF. DNA for the CDR3: TGTGCCAGCAGGGGGACTAGCGGAAACACCGGGGAGCTGTTTTTT. The full variable domain, completed using reference TRBV9 and TRBJ2-2, is DSGVTQTPKHLITATGQRVTLRCSPRSGDLSVYWYQQSLDQGLQFLIQYYNGEERAKGNILERFSAQQFPDLHSELNLSSLELGDSALYFCASRGTSGNTGELFFGEGSRLTVL.

The genes are TRBV6-5 and TRBJ2-7; D is uncertain. This CDR3 spans 15 amino acids. Germline V CDR1 and CDR2: MNHEY, SVGAGI. V was trimmed by 2 bases and J by 3 bases, leaving 14 bases between them. The CDR3 DNA sequence: TGTGCCAGCAGTTACGGCCCTAGGCCAATCTACGAGCAGTACTTC. This gives the protein CASSYGPRPIYEQYF.

The rearrangement links TRBV2 to TRBJ2-3; D possibly corresponds to TRBD2 (6 bases). Germline V gene lookup returns CDR1 SNHLY and CDR2 FYNNEI. The length of the CDR3 is 15 residues. V dropped 6 bases and J dropped 5 bases, with 18 bases sitting between them. The DNA of the CDR3 is TGTGCCAGCAGAAACGGGGGAAACGGGGGAGATACGCAGTATTTT. This translates into CASRNGGNGGDTQYF.

The V and J genes are TRBV29-1 and TRBJ1-2; 12 bases match TRBD1. Per the germline V gene, CDR1 is SQVTM and CDR2 is ANQGSEA. The V segment lost 8 bases and the J segment 14 bases; nucleotides outside the gene matches: 12. CDR3 size: 12 residues. The CDR3 sequence: CSTGTGGVGSTF. In DNA, the CDR3 is TGCAGCACCGGGACAGGGGGCGTTGGATCGACCTTC.

The rearrangement joins TRBV7-9 to TRBJ2-7; 8 bases agree with TRBD2. CDR3 length equals 16 residues. Losses at the gene ends were 5 bases for V and 0 bases for J; bases not matched to a gene: 9. Germline CDR1 is SEHNR and CDR2 is FQNEAQ (reference sequence). CDR3 nucleotides: TGTGCCAGCAGCCCGGGACTAGGGGGATTCTCCTACGAGCAGTACTTC. Translation: CASSPGLGGFSYEQYF.

V is TRBV7-2 and J is TRBJ1-2, with D unresolved. CDR1 is SGHTA, CDR2 FQGNSA, per germline. The V end lost 5 bases, the J end lost 4 bases, and 17 bases lay between the germline ends. This CDR3 has 15 amino acids. The CDR3 region is CASSRRPQSSYGYTF. The CDR3, as DNA: TGTGCCAGCAGCCGACGGCCGCAGTCATCCTATGGCTACACCTTC.

The chain joins TRBV19 to TRBJ2-7, with D perhaps matching TRBD1 (5 bases). The CDR3 runs 17 residues. V lost 1 base to trimming and J lost 1 base, with 17 bases between them. The germline gives CDR1 LNHDA, CDR2 SQIVND (reference sequence). DNA of the CDR3: TGTGCCAGTAGTATAGTTGGTGGCCCAGGGAAATCCTACGAGCAGTACTTC. This translates into CASSIVGGPGKSYEQYF. The whole variable domain, filled in from reference TRBV19 and TRBJ2-7, reads DGGITQSPKYLFRKEGQNVTLSCEQNLNHDAMYWYRQDPGQGLRLIYYSQIVNDFQKGDIAEGYSVSREKKESFPLTVTSAQKNPTAFYLCASSIVGGPGKSYEQYFGPGTRLTVT.

The chain uses TRBV27 and TRBJ2-6; D perhaps matches TRBD1 (5 bases). The CDR3 spans 20 residues. V gave up 1 base and J gave up 0 bases, with 19 bases separating them. Germline CDR1 is MNHEY and CDR2 is SMNVEV (reference sequence). The CDR3 is CASSLYSGLVDTSGANVLTF. CDR3 in DNA: TGTGCCAGCAGTTTATATTCAGGGCTCGTCGACACCTCTGGGGCCAACGTCCTGACTTTC.